This is a list of T cell receptor beta chains from one sample in a study of identical twins. TCRdb redid the calling of the 5' RACE reads with MiXCR, one entry per CDR3 protein. The sample comprises 200,000 to 250,000 distinct CDR3 sequences, approximately 7% of which are singletons, and 3% to 4% rests with the top ten. Another study also made use of these data, one on yellow fever vaccine responses in identical twins.

The sequenced sample consisted of memory (CD45RO+) T cells sorted from blood. These receptors were taken from a woman between 18 and 30 years old in good health. Both conserved end residues are part of each CDR3. Not all rows give a size; the values are once, few, many and, for expanded clones, a class.

v_call	clone_size	j_call	cdr3_aa
TRBV7-9	many	TRBJ1-1	CASSLVTGWNEAFF
TRBV2	many	TRBJ2-1	CASSVSGTSGSNEQFF
TRBV7-9	NA	TRBJ2-5	CASSRLEPQETQYF
TRBV2	few	TRBJ2-3	CASSEGRGADTQYF
TRBV14	many	TRBJ2-1	CASSQVGRDRGWPTEQFF
TRBV11-2	many	TRBJ1-2	CASSLGEGYGYTF
TRBV7-9	many	TRBJ1-1	CASSFDRGQAFF
TRBV6-4	many	TRBJ2-1	CASSPDSTYNEQFF
TRBV9	many	TRBJ2-5	CASSPSPVGAKETQYF
TRBV27	many	TRBJ1-1	CASSLTRGTEAFF
TRBV11-2	many	TRBJ1-4	CASSLDGGRRNEKLFF
TRBV2	NA	TRBJ2-5	CASSEALAGVETQYF
TRBV27	few	TRBJ2-5	CASSSHETQYF
TRBV28	NA	TRBJ1-2	CASSQTGFNYGYTF
TRBV9	NA	TRBJ1-1	CASSVGGDNTEAFF
TRBV7-9	NA	TRBJ2-3	CASSPGRQEITDTQYF
TRBV5-1	few	TRBJ2-1	CASSLGPLRFMGNEQFF
TRBV11-3	few	TRBJ2-1	CASRRGEGEQFF
TRBV5-1	once	TRBJ2-3	CASSLRAATDTQYF
TRBV7-6	many	TRBJ2-7	CASSLDRGAYEQYF
TRBV12-3/TRBV12-4	few	TRBJ2-3	CASSRRGAGDTQYF
TRBV6-1	NA	TRBJ2-5	CASPPRGHGTQYF
TRBV5-1	many	TRBJ2-5	CASSSQTSPTETQYF
TRBV6-5	few	TRBJ2-6	CASSYSRHFSGANVLTF
TRBV2	few	TRBJ2-5	CASRRLAGDQETQYF
TRBV5-1	many	TRBJ2-7	CASSFQVNYEQYF
TRBV2	few	TRBJ2-7	CASSLRTSGYEQYF
TRBV5-1	NA	TRBJ1-5	CASSEGPGYSNQPQHF
TRBV12-3/TRBV12-4	NA	TRBJ1-1	CASSLGGGGRTEAFF
TRBV20-1	few	TRBJ2-1	CSARDPLAGGSSYNEQFF
TRBV5-4	NA	TRBJ2-3	CASSLVNPTDTQYF
TRBV20-1	few	TRBJ2-1	CSATDLTSGDYNEQFF
TRBV6-1	few	TRBJ1-4	CASRVHNEKLFF
TRBV10-2	NA	TRBJ2-7	CASTGPKSAYEQYF
TRBV5-1	NA	TRBJ1-2	CASSLGDSLRGYTF
TRBV6-5	few	TRBJ1-5	CASSYGTGGSNQPQHF
TRBV4-1	many	TRBJ2-3	CASSQDFPRVTYQYF
TRBV20-1	many	TRBJ1-4	CSARDPGGANEKLFF
TRBV12-3/TRBV12-4	many	TRBJ1-3	CASSLISGNTIYF
TRBV6-1	many	TRBJ2-2	CASRRYGETGGVTGELFF
TRBV6-1	few	TRBJ2-1	CASREGRGVNTYNEQFF
TRBV24-1	NA	TRBJ2-3	CATSDSPGVRNTDTQYF
TRBV20-1	NA	TRBJ1-2	CSARDKTGAVVYGYTF
TRBV29-1	NA	TRBJ2-7	CSVISGIFGGEQYF
TRBV6-1	NA	TRBJ2-1	CASSLGTEAQFF
TRBV15	many	TRBJ2-1	CATSRDGRYGGGYNEQFF
TRBV7-6	many	TRBJ1-1	CASSLDSGNTEAFF
TRBV11-3	few	TRBJ2-7	CASSFGLAEREQYF
TRBV3-1	many	TRBJ2-1	CASSPGVLRRYNEQFF
TRBV24-1	NA	TRBJ2-3	CATGSGTDTQYF
TRBV2	NA	TRBJ2-7	CASTGQLSYEQYF
TRBV7-7	many	TRBJ2-2	CASSLDRVGNTGELFF
TRBV20-1	NA	TRBJ1-2	CSARDQGQGLYGYTF
TRBV2	few	TRBJ2-1	CASSVGYANEQFF
TRBV10-3	many	TRBJ2-1	CAISEPSRKNEQFF
TRBV6-1	NA	TRBJ1-6	CASSDDSTSYNSPLHF
TRBV5-4	NA	TRBJ2-5	CASSLYSGSGPKTQYF
TRBV11-2	NA	TRBJ2-2	CASSAIPGQGDTGELFF
TRBV11-2	few	TRBJ2-1	CASSPDQPNEQFF